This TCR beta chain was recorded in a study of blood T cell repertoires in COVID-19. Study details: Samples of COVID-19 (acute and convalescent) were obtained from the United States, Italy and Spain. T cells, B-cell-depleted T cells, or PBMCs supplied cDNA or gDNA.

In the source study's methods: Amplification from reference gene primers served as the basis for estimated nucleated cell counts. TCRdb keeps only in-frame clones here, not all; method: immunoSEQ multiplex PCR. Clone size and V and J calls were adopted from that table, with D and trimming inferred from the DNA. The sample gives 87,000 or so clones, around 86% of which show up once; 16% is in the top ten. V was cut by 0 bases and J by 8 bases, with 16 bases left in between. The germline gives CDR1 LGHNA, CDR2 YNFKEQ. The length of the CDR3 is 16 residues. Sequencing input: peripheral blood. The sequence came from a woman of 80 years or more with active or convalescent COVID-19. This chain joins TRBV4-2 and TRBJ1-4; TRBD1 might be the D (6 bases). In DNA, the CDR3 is TGTGCCAGCAGCCAAGATCTGGGGGCAGGAGAGGAAAAACTGTTTTTT. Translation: CASSQDLGAGEEKLFF.